Here is one T cell receptor beta chain with its context. RNA amounts of roughly 0.45 to 1 ug underwent reverse transcription with random hexamers. Across 54 Vbeta and 13 Jbeta, TCR beta CDR3 was amplified with immunoSEQ multiplex PCR. One entry per CDR3 protein, called by TCRdb with MiXCR from the immunoSEQ multiplex PCR reads. Seen here are under 20,000 distinct CDR3 sequences, approximately 96% observed once, and the top ten hold roughly 0.23%. The data originate from a study of CD8 T cells in Susac syndrome. The V and J ends lost 5 bases and 2 bases respectively, with 17 bases between them. The CDR3 runs 16 residues. The germline V gene has CDR1 SGHVS and CDR2 FQNEAQ. TCR beta from blood CD8+ and CD4+ T cells was sequenced. Healthy donors constituted the control group, matched for age and sex. TEMRA cells were FACS-enriched, while CD8+ and CD4+ T cells were negatively isolated.

This receptor was identified in a human donor in good health. The sequenced sample consisted of CD8+ T cells from PBMCs. The chain couples TRBV7-8 to TRBJ2-3; the D is unclear. CDR3 amino acids: CASSPYFPDNTDTQYF. In DNA, the CDR3 is TGTGCCAGCAGCCCCTATTTTCCAGATAACACAGATACGCAGTATTTT.